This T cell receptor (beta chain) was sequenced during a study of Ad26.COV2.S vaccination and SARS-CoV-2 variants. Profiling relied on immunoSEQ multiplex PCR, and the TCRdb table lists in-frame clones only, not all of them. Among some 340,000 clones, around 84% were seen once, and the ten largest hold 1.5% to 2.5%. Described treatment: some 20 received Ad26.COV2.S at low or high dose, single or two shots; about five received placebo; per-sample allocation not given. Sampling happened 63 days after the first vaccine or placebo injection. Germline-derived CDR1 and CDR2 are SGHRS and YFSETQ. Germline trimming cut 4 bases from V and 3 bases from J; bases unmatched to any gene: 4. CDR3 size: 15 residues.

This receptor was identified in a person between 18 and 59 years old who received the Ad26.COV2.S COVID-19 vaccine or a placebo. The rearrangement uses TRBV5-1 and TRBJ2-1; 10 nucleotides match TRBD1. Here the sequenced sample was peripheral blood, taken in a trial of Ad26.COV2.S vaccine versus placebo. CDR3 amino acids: CASSTGQGLYNEQFF. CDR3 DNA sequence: TGCGCCAGCAGCACGGGACAGGGGCTCTACAATGAGCAGTTCTTC.